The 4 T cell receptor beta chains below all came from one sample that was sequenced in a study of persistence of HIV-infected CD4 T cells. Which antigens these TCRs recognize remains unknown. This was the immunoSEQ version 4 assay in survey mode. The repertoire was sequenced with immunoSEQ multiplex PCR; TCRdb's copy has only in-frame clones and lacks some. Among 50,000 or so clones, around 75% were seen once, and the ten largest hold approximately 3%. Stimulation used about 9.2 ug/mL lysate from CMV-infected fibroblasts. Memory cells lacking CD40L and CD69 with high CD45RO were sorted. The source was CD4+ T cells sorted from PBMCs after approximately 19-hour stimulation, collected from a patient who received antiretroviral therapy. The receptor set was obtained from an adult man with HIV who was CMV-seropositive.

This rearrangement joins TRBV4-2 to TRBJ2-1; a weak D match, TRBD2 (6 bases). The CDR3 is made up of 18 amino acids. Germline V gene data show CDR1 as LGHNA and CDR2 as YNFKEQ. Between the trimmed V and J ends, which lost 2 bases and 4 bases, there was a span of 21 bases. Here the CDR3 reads CASSQTQETGTGYNEQFF. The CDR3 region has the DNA TGTGCCAGCAGCCAAACCCAAGAGACCGGGACTGGATACAATGAGCAGTTCTTC.

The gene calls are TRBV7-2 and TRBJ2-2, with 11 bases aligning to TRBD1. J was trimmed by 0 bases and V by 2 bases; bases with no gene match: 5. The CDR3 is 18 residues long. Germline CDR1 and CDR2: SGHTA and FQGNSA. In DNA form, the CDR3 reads TGTGCCAGCAGCTTACCCGGACAGGGGGCGCCGAACACCGGGGAGCTGTTTTTT. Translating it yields CASSLPGQGAPNTGELFF.

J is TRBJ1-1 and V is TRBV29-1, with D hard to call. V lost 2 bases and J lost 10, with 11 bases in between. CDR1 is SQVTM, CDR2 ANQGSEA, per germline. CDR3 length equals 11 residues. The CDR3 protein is CSVEPYIGAFF. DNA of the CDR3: TGCAGCGTTGAACCTTACATTGGAGCTTTCTTT.

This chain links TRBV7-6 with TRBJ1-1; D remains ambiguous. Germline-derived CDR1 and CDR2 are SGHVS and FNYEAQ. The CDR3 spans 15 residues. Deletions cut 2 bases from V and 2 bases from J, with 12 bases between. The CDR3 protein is CASSLSGRPNTEAFF. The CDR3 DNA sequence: TGTGCCAGCAGCTTAAGCGGGAGGCCTAACACTGAAGCTTTCTTT.